Listed below are T cell receptor beta chains from one sample, sequenced in a study of blood T cell repertoires in COVID-19. The method was immunoSEQ multiplex PCR; TCRdb's version includes in-frame clones alone and lacks a portion of them. The sample includes hundreds of thousands of clones, approximately 86% of them seen just once. The sample comprised peripheral blood. These receptors were obtained from a man between 18 and 35 years old with active or convalescent COVID-19. The CDR3 runs from the conserved cysteine through the conserved F or W. D genes are given only for firm matches. Size is omitted from some rows. Given values are once, few, many or a class for expanded clones.

TRBJ1-2,TRBV28,.,.,CASESRVPGYTF,TGTGCCAGCGAATCCAGGGTACCCGGCTACACCTTC
TRBJ2-5,TRBV18,once,.,CASSPGGRETQYF,TGTGCCAGCTCACCCGGGGGGCGAGAGACCCAGTACTTC
TRBJ2-7,TRBV18,.,.,CASSPPAGREQYF,TGTGCCAGCTCACCACCGGCTGGCCGCGAGCAGTACTTC
TRBJ2-3,TRBV19,.,TRBD1,CASSPGTGSPHTQYF,TGTGCCAGTAGCCCCGGGACAGGGTCACCACATACGCAGTATTTT
TRBJ2-1,TRBV4-1,.,TRBD2,CASSQVAGAPNEQFF,TGCGCCAGCAGCCAAGTAGCGGGGGCCCCCAATGAGCAGTTCTTC
TRBJ1-1,TRBV9,.,TRBD1,CASSARDRTEAFF,TGTGCCAGCAGCGCCCGGGACAGGACTGAAGCTTTCTTT
TRBJ2-7,TRBV7-9,.,TRBD1,CASSRTGIFGEQYF,TGTGCCAGCAGCCGGACAGGGATCTTCGGCGAGCAGTACTTC
TRBJ1-1,TRBV10-3,.,.,CAIAPTSNTEAFF,TGTGCCATCGCCCCGACATCGAACACTGAAGCTTTCTTT
TRBJ2-7,TRBV29-1,.,TRBD1,CSVESAGGTYEQYF,TGCAGCGTTGAATCGGCAGGGGGTACCTACGAGCAGTACTTC
TRBJ2-1,TRBV11-2,.,TRBD2,CASSFSSGDYNEQFF,TGTGCCAGCAGCTTCTCTAGCGGGGACTACAATGAGCAGTTCTTC
TRBJ1-1,TRBV6-5,.,TRBD1,CATGGTGSWTEAFF,TGTGCCACGGGTGGGACAGGGAGTTGGACTGAAGCTTTCTTT
TRBJ2-3,TRBV6-5,.,TRBD1,CASSGQGGADTQYF,TGTGCCAGCAGCGGACAGGGGGGGGCAGATACGCAGTATTTT
TRBJ2-7,TRBV6-2/TRBV6-3,.,.,CASSTGLYEQYF,TGTGCCAGCAGCACAGGGCTCTACGAGCAGTACTTC
TRBJ1-2,TRBV27,few,.,CASRKGHLGYTF,TGTGCCAGCAGAAAGGGACACCTAGGCTACACCTTC
TRBJ1-6,TRBV7-9,.,.,CASSYRNNSPLHF,TGTGCCAGCAGCTACAGAAATAATTCACCCCTCCACTTT
TRBJ2-3,TRBV10-1,.,.,CATRLGSTQYF,TGCGCCACCCGGCTCGGGAGTACGCAGTATTTT
TRBJ1-1,TRBV2,medium-sized,.,CASRRERADEAFF,TGTGCCAGCAGGAGGGAGAGAGCGGATGAAGCTTTCTTT
TRBJ1-5,TRBV13,.,.,CASSSSRGDDYSNQPQHF,TGTGCCAGCAGCTCCTCCAGGGGAGACGACTATAGCAATCAGCCCCAGCATTTT
TRBJ1-2,TRBV12-3/TRBV12-4,once,.,CASSGQGGYGYTF,TGTGCCAGCAGTGGCCAGGGTGGATATGGCTACACCTTC
TRBJ2-1,TRBV13,.,TRBD2,CASSPGLGAYNEQFF,TGTGCCAGCAGCCCGGGACTAGGGGCCTACAATGAGCAGTTCTTC
TRBJ1-1,TRBV6-6,.,TRBD1,CASSRRDREVTEAFF,TGTGCCAGCAGTCGGCGGGACAGGGAAGTCACTGAAGCTTTCTTT
TRBJ1-4,TRBV11-2,.,.,CASSLGGRRNEKLFF,TGTGCCAGCAGCCTCGGGGGACGGAGAAATGAAAAACTGTTTTTT
TRBJ2-1,TRBV27,few,TRBD2,CASRGLADYNEQFF,TGTGCCAGCAGGGGACTAGCGGACTACAATGAGCAGTTCTTC
TRBJ1-6,TRBV7-8,.,.,CASSLGGHQGSYNSPLHF,TGTGCCAGCAGCCTAGGGGGACACCAGGGGTCCTATAATTCACCCCTCCACTTT
TRBJ1-3,TRBV12-5,.,TRBD1,CASGQILDRHGNTIYF,TGTGCTAGTGGACAGATCCTGGACAGGCATGGAAACACCATATATTTT
TRBJ1-2,TRBV13,.,.,CASSPRTDYGYTF,TGTGCCAGCAGCCCACGGACAGACTATGGCTACACCTTC
TRBJ2-1,TRBV5-1,.,.,CASSLDAGLVGNEQFF,TGCGCCAGCAGCTTGGACGCGGGGCTTGTGGGCAATGAGCAGTTCTTC
TRBJ1-6,TRBV7-8,.,TRBD1,CASSQAYRGDFNSPLHF,TGTGCCAGCAGCCAAGCCTACAGGGGGGATTTTAATTCACCCCTCCACTTT
TRBJ1-1,TRBV18,.,.,CASSPLESIGGAFF,TGTGCCAGCTCACCTTTGGAGAGCATAGGTGGAGCTTTCTTT
TRBJ2-2,TRBV18,.,TRBD1,CASSPGTVANTGELFF,TGTGCCAGCTCACCGGGGACAGTGGCGAACACCGGGGAGCTGTTTTTT
TRBJ2-3,TRBV5-1,.,.,CASFEGVRDTQYF,TGCGCCAGCTTCGAGGGGGTGCGAGATACGCAGTATTTT
TRBJ2-1,TRBV7-8,.,TRBD2,CASSQTSGGHHNEQFF,TGTGCCAGCAGCCAGACTAGCGGGGGGCATCACAATGAGCAGTTCTTC
TRBJ1-2,TRBV5-8,few,.,CASSLRGGAYGYTF,TGTGCCAGCAGCCTCAGGGGAGGGGCCTATGGCTACACCTTC
TRBJ2-7,TRBV7-2,.,.,CASSAQVASYEQYF,TGTGCCAGCAGCGCTCAGGTTGCCTCCTACGAGCAGTACTTC
TRBJ1-6,TRBV6-1,few,.,CASSETTGKYNSPLHF,TGTGCCAGCAGTGAAACAACCGGGAAGTATAATTCACCCCTCCACTTT
TRBJ2-7,TRBV2,.,.,CASSETGRAYEQYF,TGTGCCAGCAGTGAAACAGGGAGGGCCTACGAGCAGTACTTC